Below are 12 T cell receptor beta chains sequenced from a single sample in a study of blood T cells in healthy people across ages (dated by TCRdb to the mid-2010s). The library was generated by 5' RACE. TCRdb records Illumina HiSeq 2500 as the sequencer. A second PCR of about 7 to 12 cycles was run with a J-beta primer mix and a sample-barcoded 5' primer. TCRdb redid the processing of the public reads, applying fastp at Q25 and MiXCR, and retained in-frame beta chains. Rows merge per CDR3 protein into single entries with the most common DNA and genes. This sample is represented by about 1,400,000 distinct CDR3 sequences; around 59% of them were singletons. The top ten hold under 8.5% of the sample. Sequencing was done on a sample of blood. These receptors were obtained from a man between 18 and 35 years old in good health.

The genes are TRBV6-2 or TRBV6-3 and TRBJ1-1, with D possibly being TRBD1 (5 bases). Trimming removed 8 bases at V and 3 bases at J, with 10 bases between. Germline-derived CDR1 and CDR2 are MNHEY and SVGEGT. This CDR3 contains 12 residues. DNA for the CDR3: TGTGCCAGCGTGGCAGGGTACACTGAAGCTTTCTTT. Its translation: CASVAGYTEAFF.

This clonotype was seen more than once but under ten times. The chain carries TRBV4-3 and TRBJ1-2, with 7 bases identical to TRBD1. The CDR3 has 14 residues. The germline V gene encodes CDR1 LGHNA and CDR2 YSLEER. V lost 0 bases and J lost 5; bases outside the gene matches: 3. As DNA, the CDR3 is TGCGCCAGCAGCCAAGATACCAGGGGGTATGGCTACACCTTC. It encodes CASSQDTRGYGYTF.

The chain has TRBV29-1 and TRBJ2-1; TRBD1 matches at 7 bases. V lost 4 bases and J lost 4; bases outside the gene matches: 7. The CDR3 extends over 14 amino acids. CDR1 and CDR2 (germline): SQVTM, ANQGSEA. Here the CDR3 reads CSVVRGHPYNEQFF. The CDR3 coding sequence is TGCAGCGTTGTAAGGGGGCACCCTTACAATGAGCAGTTCTTC.

J is TRBJ2-7 and V is TRBV6-6; a possible D gene is TRBD1 (6 bases). This CDR3 region has 13 residues. Germline CDR1 MNHNY, CDR2 SVGAGI (reference sequence). Deletions cut 5 bases from V and 6 bases from J, with 14 bases between. The CDR3 spells CASSTLDRTEQYF. The CDR3 coding sequence is TGTGCCAGCAGTACCCTGGACAGAACCGAGCAGTACTTC.

The chain couples TRBV19 to TRBJ2-7; TRBD1 agrees at 8 bases. Germline V gives CDR1 LNHDA, CDR2 SQIVND (reference sequence). Trimming took 9 bases from V and 6 from J; bases not matched to a gene: 16. The CDR3 is 15 residues long. CDR3 sequence reads: CASRTAGQALGEQYF. CDR3 nucleotides: TGTGCCAGCCGTACGGCGGGACAGGCCCTCGGCGAGCAGTACTTC.

This chain joins TRBV29-1 and TRBJ2-5; D is perhaps TRBD2 (6 bases). The V end lost 4 bases, the J end lost 5 bases, and 14 bases lay between the germline ends. Germline V gene data show CDR1 as SQVTM and CDR2 as ANQGSEA. The CDR3 covers 13 residues. The chain's CDR3 is CSVGNGSGETQYF. The CDR3 bases are TGCAGCGTTGGAAACGGGAGTGGTGAGACCCAGTACTTC.

This clonotype was found once. DNA of the CDR3: TGTGCCTGGAGTGTACGCCTAGCGGCCTCCTACGAGCAGTACTTC. Its translation: CAWSVRLAASYEQYF. The chain employs TRBV30 and TRBJ2-7; 7 bases fit TRBD2. The CDR3 totals 15 residues. Germline lookup yields CDR1 GTSNPN and CDR2 SVGIG (reference sequence). With 0 bases clipped from V and 0 bases from J, the junction kept 5 bases outside the gene matches. Combining the CDR3 with reference TRBV30 and TRBJ2-7 gives the whole variable domain SQTIHQWPATLVQPVGSPLSLECTVEGTSNPNLYWYRQAAGRGLQLLFYSVGIGQISSEVPQNLSASRPQDRQFILSSKKLLLSDSGFYLCAWSVRLAASYEQYFGPGTRLTVT.

The V and J genes are TRBV7-2 and TRBJ2-7; 7 bases are shared with TRBD2. Germline V gene lookup returns CDR1 SGHTA and CDR2 FQGNSA. CDR3 size: 15 residues. Trimming at V came to 2 bases and at J to 4 bases, leaving 8 bases not matched to a gene. The CDR3 DNA follows: TGTGCCAGCAGCTTAAATGGTCGGGGAGGGTACGAGCAGTACTTC. It specifies CASSLNGRGGYEQYF.

This clonotype appeared a single time. The J gene is TRBJ2-7, the V gene TRBV10-3; D remains unclear. Germline assignment: CDR1 ENHRY and CDR2 SYGVKD. The CDR3 sequence is 13 residues long. V lost 6 bases and J 5 bases, leaving 14 bases between the germline ends. DNA of the CDR3: TGTGCCATCAGGTCTCCCCTGGGAAACGAGCAGTACTTC. It encodes CAIRSPLGNEQYF.

This clonotype is a singleton in its sample. This sequence joins TRBV6-1 and TRBJ1-2, with D uncertain. The CDR3 is 14 amino acids. Per the germline V gene, CDR1 is MNHNS and CDR2 is SASEGT. V shed 4 bases and J shed 0 bases, with 9 bases lying between them. DNA for the CDR3: TGTGCCAGCAGTGGGGCGACGGCTAACTATGGCTACACCTTC. This encodes CASSGATANYGYTF.

This rearrangement joins TRBV29-1 to TRBJ1-1; maybe TRBD1 (6 bases). This CDR3 has 13 residues. V was clipped by 4 bases and J by 2 bases, with 11 bases between them. Per the germline V gene, CDR1 is SQVTM and CDR2 is ANQGSEA. The CDR3 region is CSVVEQGNTEAFF. In DNA form, the CDR3 reads TGCAGCGTTGTTGAACAGGGCAACACTGAAGCTTTCTTT. Variable domain in full (rest from reference TRBV29-1 and TRBJ1-1): SAVISQKPSRDICQRGTSLTIQCQVDSQVTMMFWYRQQPGQSLTLIATANQGSEATYESGFVIDKFPISRPNLTFSTLTVSNMSPEDSSIYLCSVVEQGNTEAFFGQGTRLTVV.

V and J are TRBV20-1 and TRBJ2-5, with 8 bases fitting TRBD2. V dropped 5 bases and J dropped 1; count of bases not matched to a gene: 6. The CDR3 is made up of 14 amino acids. Germline CDR1 is DFQATT and CDR2 is SNEGSKA (reference sequence). In DNA form, the CDR3 reads TGCAGTGCTGGGGCCCGGGGGGGCCAAGAGACCCAGTACTTC. Its translation: CSAGARGGQETQYF.